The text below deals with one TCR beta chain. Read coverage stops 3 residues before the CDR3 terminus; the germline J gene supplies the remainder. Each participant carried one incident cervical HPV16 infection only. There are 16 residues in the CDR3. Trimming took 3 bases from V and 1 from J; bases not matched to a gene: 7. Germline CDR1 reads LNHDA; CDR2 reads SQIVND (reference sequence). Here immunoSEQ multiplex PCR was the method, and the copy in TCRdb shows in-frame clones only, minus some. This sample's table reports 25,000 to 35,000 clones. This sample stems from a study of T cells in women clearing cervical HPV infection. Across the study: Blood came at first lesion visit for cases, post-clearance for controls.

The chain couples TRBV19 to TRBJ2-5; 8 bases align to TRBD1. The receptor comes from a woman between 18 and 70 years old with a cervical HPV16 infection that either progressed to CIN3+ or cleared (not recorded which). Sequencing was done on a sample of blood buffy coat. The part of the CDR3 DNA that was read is TGTGCCAGTAGTATGACTTCCGGGACAGGCCAAGAGACC. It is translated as CASSMTSGTGQET. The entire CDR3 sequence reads CASSMTSGTGQETQYF.